The 6 T cell receptor beta chains presented below share a single source sample, sequenced in a study of OX40 agonist ivuxolimab in advanced cancers. TCRdb's table, derived via immunoSEQ multiplex PCR, lists solely in-frame clones and lacks some. The repertoire holds about 73,000 clones, with 65% to 90% as singletons. The specimen comprised CD4+ or CD8+ T cells sorted from blood, sampled in a trial of the OX40 agonist ivuxolimab. Receptor source: an adult with an advanced solid tumor such as melanoma, head and neck, liver or kidney cancer.

V and J are TRBV5-1 and TRBJ2-7; tentatively, D is TRBD1 (6 bases). Trimming cost V 1 base and J 2 bases, with 7 bases left between them. Germline CDR1 SGHRS, CDR2 YFSETQ. The CDR3 covers 13 residues. CDR3 sequence (DNA): TGCGCCAGCAGCTTGACAGGGACCTACGAGCAGTACTTC. Protein product: CASSLTGTYEQYF. Using reference TRBV5-1 and TRBJ2-7 for the parts outside the CDR3, the full variable domain is KAGVTQTPRYLIKTRGQQVTLSCSPISGHRSVSWYQQTPGQGLQFLFEYFSETQRNKGNFPGRFSGRQFSNSRSEMNVSTLELGDSALYLCASSLTGTYEQYFGPGTRLTVT.

The V call is TRBV7-3, the J call TRBJ2-3, with D possibly TRBD2 on 6 matching bases. In germline, CDR1 is SGHTA, CDR2 FQGTGA. The V and J ends lost 2 bases and 0 bases respectively, with 6 bases between them. The CDR3 is made up of 14 amino acids. CDR3 bases: TGTGCCAGCAGCTTAGGGACTAGCACAGATACGCAGTATTTT. Its protein is CASSLGTSTDTQYF.

This chain links TRBV7-9 with TRBJ2-7, with 9 positions matching TRBD1. The CDR3 totals 15 residues. Germline CDR1 is SEHNR and CDR2 is FQNEAQ (reference sequence). Trimming took 4 bases from V and 7 from J; bases not matched to a gene: 11. CDR3 in amino acids: CASSSTRTGDQEQYF. CDR3 sequence (DNA): TGTGCCAGCAGCTCCACCCGGACAGGGGATCAAGAGCAGTACTTC. The complete variable domain, with remaining parts taken from reference TRBV7-9 and TRBJ2-7, reads DTGVSQNPRHKITKRGQNVTFRCDPISEHNRLYWYRQTLGQGPEFLTYFQNEAQLEKSRLLSDRFSAERPKGSFSTLEIQRTEQGDSAMYLCASSSTRTGDQEQYFGPGTRLTVT.

The V and J genes are TRBV27 and TRBJ2-3, with D possibly TRBD2 on 5 matching bases. Germline CDR1 MNHEY, CDR2 SMNVEV (reference sequence). V lost 5 bases and J lost 5, with 20 bases in between. This CDR3 is 16 amino acids long. The CDR3 loop reads CASSGERVAGIDTQYF. Written as DNA, the CDR3 is TGTGCCAGCAGTGGCGAGAGGGTCGCCGGTATAGATACGCAGTATTTT.

V and J are TRBV13 and TRBJ2-1; 9 bases line up with TRBD1. The CDR3 has 16 residues. V was pared by 4 bases and J by 8 bases, with 12 bases of the junction left unmatched. Germline loops: CDR1 PRHDT, CDR2 FYEKMQ (reference sequence). This CDR3 is CASSSDRGSATDEQFF. Written as DNA, the CDR3 is TGTGCCAGCAGCTCCGACAGGGGGTCGGCTACGGATGAGCAGTTCTTC. Based on the CDR3 plus reference TRBV13 and TRBJ2-1, the full variable domain is AAGVIQSPRHLIKEKRETATLKCYPIPRHDTVYWYQQGPGQDPQFLISFYEKMQSDKGSIPDRFSAQQFSDYHSELNMSSLELGDSALYFCASSSDRGSATDEQFFGPGTRLTVL.

The J gene is TRBJ1-3, the V gene TRBV28; D is undetermined. Germline lookup yields CDR1 MDHEN and CDR2 SYDVKM. V was trimmed by 6 bases and J by 2 bases, leaving 8 bases between them. This CDR3 contains 13 residues. The CDR3 is CASSRGAGNTIYF. CDR3 bases: TGTGCCAGCAGCCGTGGAGCTGGAAACACCATATATTTT.